The 31 T cell receptor beta chains presented below share a single source sample, sequenced in a study of neoadjuvant anti-PD-1 for oral cavity cancer. Only in-frame clones appear in the TCRdb table, and some are missing; sequencing was by immunoSEQ multiplex PCR. The data show around 30,000 clones, around nine tenths seen once. The input for sequencing was PBMCs, taken before nivolumab (anti-PD-1) treatment. These receptors originate from a person between 40 and 85 years old with oral cavity squamous cell carcinoma.

The CDR3 sequence: CASSSRDSNTGELFF. CDR3 in DNA: TGTGCCAGCAGCTCCCGGGACTCCAACACCGGGGAGCTGTTTTTT. The chain carries TRBV5-5 and TRBJ2-2; TRBD2 might be the D (6 bases). Germline values: CDR1 SGHKS, CDR2 YYEKEE (reference sequence). V was trimmed by 3 bases and J by 2 bases, leaving 11 bases between them. The CDR3 runs 15 residues.

The gene calls are TRBV5-1 and TRBJ1-1; 11 nucleotides line up with TRBD1. The CDR3 spans 17 residues. The V and J ends lost 4 bases and 0 bases, in that order; junction bases with no gene match: 8. CDR1 and CDR2 (germline): SGHRS, YFSETQ. The CDR3 nucleotides are TGCGCCAGCAGCCCGGAGGGACAGGGGGTTCTGAACACTGAAGCTTTCTTT. Amino acid sequence: CASSPEGQGVLNTEAFF.

The chain carries TRBV5-6 and TRBJ2-3, with TRBD2 matching 7 bases. The CDR3 runs to 14 residues. CDR1 and CDR2 (germline): SGHDT, YYEEEE. V lost 4 bases to trimming and J lost 0 bases; unmatched junction nucleotides: 2. The DNA of the CDR3 is TGTGCCAGCAGCCATAGCGGGAGCACAGATACGCAGTATTTT. Its protein is CASSHSGSTDTQYF.

V and J are TRBV6-6 and TRBJ2-2, with 8 bases lining up with TRBD1. After removal of 11 bases from V and 6 bases from J, the junction contained 11 bases not matched to a gene. Germline values: CDR1 MNHNY, CDR2 SVGAGI (reference sequence). This CDR3 is built from 14 residues. For the CDR3, the DNA is TGTGCCGGAGCGGACAGGGAGTTTGCCGGGGAGCTGTTTTTT. Its protein product is CAGADREFAGELFF.

Comments on this clone: The DNA is left out, because the CDR3 cannot be placed on it with certainty; the CDR3 is given as TCRdb lists it. The rearrangement joins TRBV4-1 to TRBJ1-2. The CDR3 spans 14 residues, counting both ends. Germline CDR1 is MGHRA and CDR2 is YSYEKL. CDR3 amino acids: CASSQEYGVAVGTF.

A few counts support this clone. The chain joins TRBV5-1 to TRBJ1-1; unclear D gene. From germline, CDR1 is SGHRS and CDR2 YFSETQ. The CDR3 spans 12 residues. Between the trimmed V and J ends, which lost 4 bases and 8 bases, there was a span of 12 bases. The CDR3 protein is CASSGRDYEAFF. The CDR3 nucleotides read TGCGCCAGCAGCGGAAGGGATTACGAAGCTTTCTTT.

The chain has TRBV9 and TRBJ2-5, with D hard to call. Germline assignment: CDR1 SGDLS and CDR2 YYNGEE. Trimming left V 0 bases short and J 5 bases short, with 11 bases between. This CDR3 has 14 residues. CDR3 in DNA: TGTGCCAGCAGCGTAGGGGTAGGATTGGAGACCCAGTACTTC. It specifies CASSVGVGLETQYF. Looking up the rest from reference TRBV9 and TRBJ2-5 gives the full variable domain: DSGVTQTPKHLITATGQRVTLRCSPRSGDLSVYWYQQSLDQGLQFLIQYYNGEERAKGNILERFSAQQFPDLHSELNLSSLELGDSALYFCASSVGVGLETQYFGPGTRLLVL.

The chain has TRBV6-1 and TRBJ2-2; 8 bases line up with TRBD2. Germline assignment: CDR1 MNHNS and CDR2 SASEGT. Trimming at V came to 4 bases and at J to 3 bases, leaving 4 bases not matched to a gene. The CDR3 is 15 residues long. The CDR3 sequence: CASSAGGQYTGELFF. In DNA, the CDR3 is TGTGCCAGCAGTGCGGGGGGGCAGTACACCGGGGAGCTGTTTTTT.

The chain recombines TRBV6-4 with TRBJ1-1; possibly TRBD1 for D (6 bases). There are 14 residues in the CDR3. The germline V gene has CDR1 MRHNA and CDR2 SNTAGT. Trimming left V 6 bases short and J 4 bases short, with 15 bases between. The CDR3, as DNA: TGTGCCAGCAGGGGCGGGGGCAGAGGCACTGAAGCTTTCTTT. Its protein product is CASRGGGRGTEAFF.

The chain joins TRBV7-8 to TRBJ2-7; D is ambiguous. Trimming left V 2 bases short and J 0 bases short, with 17 bases between. From germline, CDR1 is SGHVS and CDR2 FQNEAQ. This CDR3 has 17 amino acids. The CDR3 is CASSLLGFGVSSYEQYF. For the CDR3, the DNA is TGTGCCAGCAGCTTATTGGGTTTTGGGGTAAGCTCCTACGAGCAGTACTTC.

The CDR3 protein is CAISVGGYNQPQHF. For the CDR3, the DNA is TGTGCCATCAGCGTCGGGGGTTACAATCAGCCCCAGCATTTT. This chain links TRBV10-3 with TRBJ1-5; D might be TRBD1 (5 bases). The germline V and J ends were trimmed by 6 bases and 3 bases, with 12 bases remaining between them. Germline loops: CDR1 ENHRY, CDR2 SYGVKD. This CDR3 region has 14 residues.

The chain couples TRBV7-8 to TRBJ2-2; unclear D gene. The CDR3 is made up of 16 amino acids. V dropped 4 bases and J dropped 2 bases, with 14 bases sitting between them. The germline V gene has CDR1 SGHVS and CDR2 FQNEAQ. The CDR3 DNA reads as TGTGCCAGCAGCTCGTACCCACCCCCTAACACCGGGGAGCTGTTTTTT. As protein: CASSSYPPPNTGELFF.

The rearrangement joins TRBV2 to TRBJ1-3, with D perhaps TRBD1 (5 bases). Trimming stripped 4 bases from V and 0 bases from J, with 10 bases between. Germline loops: CDR1 SNHLY, CDR2 FYNNEI. The CDR3 covers 15 residues. The CDR3 here is CASSATGFSGNTIYF. The CDR3 DNA reads TGTGCCAGCAGTGCCACAGGATTCTCTGGAAACACCATATATTTT.

V usage is TRBV5-1 and J usage is TRBJ1-1; D gene uncertain. Germline V CDR1 and CDR2: SGHRS, YFSETQ. The V end was cut by 0 bases, the J end by 2 bases, with 11 bases between. This CDR3 is built from 15 residues. The CDR3 bases are TGCGCCAGCAGCTTGGAAGGGAATCGTAACACTGAAGCTTTCTTT. Encoded protein: CASSLEGNRNTEAFF.

This chain connects TRBV18 to TRBJ2-7; 10 positions agree with TRBD1. Germline CDR1 KGHSH, CDR2 LQKENI. This CDR3 is built from 14 residues. V shed 5 bases and J 2 bases; nucleotides not matched to a gene: 3. The CDR3 coding sequence is TGTGCCAGCTCAAGCGGGACAGGGGCCTACGAGCAGTACTTC. It translates to CASSSGTGAYEQYF. The complete variable domain, with remaining parts taken from reference TRBV18 and TRBJ2-7, reads NAGVMQNPRHLVRRRGQEARLRCSPMKGHSHVYWYRQLPEEGLKFMVYLQKENIIDESGMPKERFSAEFPKEGPSILRIQQVVRGDSAAYFCASSSGTGAYEQYFGPGTRLTVT.

The chain recombines TRBV4-3 with TRBJ2-5; D is perhaps TRBD1 or TRBD2 (5 bases each). V was shortened by 0 bases and J by 1 base, with 9 bases between the two germline ends. This CDR3 is 15 amino acids long. Germline values: CDR1 LGHNA, CDR2 YSLEER. The CDR3 spells CASSQERDLQETQYF. CDR3 in DNA: TGCGCCAGCAGCCAAGAAAGGGACCTCCAAGAGACCCAGTACTTC.

The chain combines TRBV7-2 with TRBJ1-5, with D perhaps matching TRBD1 (5 bases). Germline V gene sequence: CDR1 SGHTA, CDR2 FQGNSA. The length of the CDR3 is 13 residues. Trimming removed 6 bases at V and 5 bases at J, with 11 bases between. The DNA of the CDR3 is TGTGCCAGCAGTCGATCGACAGATCAGCCCCAGCATTTT. It codes for CASSRSTDQPQHF.

Here the CDR3 reads CASKRADTQYF. DNA for the CDR3: TGTGCCAGCAAGAGGGCAGATACGCAGTATTTT. The chain recombines TRBV6-9 with TRBJ2-3; TRBD2 might be the D (5 bases). The CDR3 totals 11 residues. Deletions cut 7 bases from V and 4 bases from J, with 6 bases between. From germline, CDR1 is MNHGY and CDR2 SVAAGI.

The rearrangement links TRBV2 to TRBJ2-6; perhaps TRBD1 as D (5 bases). Germline V CDR1 and CDR2: SNHLY, FYNNEI. Trimming took 7 bases from V and 4 from J, leaving 11 bases between them. CDR3 length equals 14 residues. In nucleotides, the CDR3 is TGTGCCAGCAATCTCAGGGCCGGGGCCAACGTCCTGACTTTC. Amino acids: CASNLRAGANVLTF.

The CDR3 region has the DNA TGTGCCAGCAGCTTAGTGCTAGCGGGGAACACAGATACGCAGTATTTT. Translated, it gives CASSLVLAGNTDTQYF. The rearrangement joins TRBV7-9 to TRBJ2-3; TRBD2 matches at 9 bases. CDR3 length equals 16 residues. Losses at the gene ends were 1 base for V and 2 bases for J; bases not matched to a gene: 4. Germline V gives CDR1 SEHNR, CDR2 FQNEAQ (reference sequence).

The chain is built from TRBV19 and TRBJ1-5, with TRBD1 identical over 9 bases. The germline gives CDR1 LNHDA, CDR2 SQIVND (reference sequence). The V and J ends lost 4 bases and 2 bases, in that order; junction bases with no gene match: 3. This CDR3 is built from 15 residues. This chain's CDR3 is CASSTRDRGNQPQHF. As DNA, the CDR3 is TGTGCCAGTAGTACCCGGGACAGGGGCAATCAGCCCCAGCATTTT.

This chain links TRBV5-4 with TRBJ2-3; 9 bases map to TRBD1. The germline V gene has CDR1 SGHNT and CDR2 YYREEE (reference sequence). The CDR3 loop spans 16 amino acids. V shed 5 bases and J 3 bases; nucleotides not matched to a gene: 10. The CDR3 sequence: CASSYPGTGRTDTQYF. The CDR3 coding sequence is TGTGCCAGCAGTTACCCCGGGACAGGGAGAACAGATACGCAGTATTTT.

The V gene is TRBV6-5, the J gene TRBJ2-7; 9 bases are a match to TRBD1. CDR3 size: 15 residues. Trimming removed 2 bases from V and 2 bases from J; junction bases left unmatched: 4. The V gene's germline CDR1 is MNHEY and CDR2 SVGAGI. The CDR3 nucleotides read TGTGCCAGCAGTTACGCGGGACAGGGACCCTACGAGCAGTACTTC. It translates to CASSYAGQGPYEQYF.

This chain joins TRBV14 and TRBJ1-2; no clear D. Germline lookup yields CDR1 SGHDN and CDR2 FVKESK. V lost 0 bases and J 7 bases, leaving 9 bases between the germline ends. This CDR3 has 13 amino acids. The CDR3: CASSQDARGGYTF. CDR3 sequence (DNA): TGTGCCAGCAGCCAAGATGCCCGGGGTGGCTACACCTTC.

The CDR3 DNA sequence: TGTGCCAGCAGCCCCGGCCAGAGCTGGTTCTACGAGCAGTACTTC. Protein sequence: CASSPGQSWFYEQYF. The genes are TRBV5-6 and TRBJ2-7; D unresolved. Germline loops: CDR1 SGHDT, CDR2 YYEEEE. This CDR3 is built from 15 residues. The V gene lost 4 bases and the J gene lost 3 bases, with 17 bases spanning the gap.

CDR3 nucleotide sequence: TGTGCCAGCAGCTTAGCCCCATCGGGCTACACCTTC. This translates into CASSLAPSGYTF. The chain has TRBV7-2 and TRBJ1-2; no definite D call. Trimming cost V 0 bases and J 8 bases, with 7 bases left between them. The CDR3 runs to 12 residues. Germline assignment: CDR1 SGHTA and CDR2 FQGNSA.

The V and J genes are TRBV6-1 and TRBJ1-1; D perhaps matches TRBD1 (5 bases). The CDR3 runs 13 residues. V lost 1 base and J 7 bases, leaving 10 bases between the germline ends. Germline V gene data show CDR1 as MNHNS and CDR2 as SASEGT. This CDR3 reads CASSEGGVNEAFF. The CDR3 DNA is TGTGCCAGCAGTGAAGGGGGGGTTAATGAAGCTTTCTTT.

The chain carries TRBV2 and TRBJ2-1; 16 bases map to TRBD2. The CDR3 loop spans 18 amino acids. V dropped 4 bases and J dropped 9; count of bases not matched to a gene: 12. Germline V CDR1 and CDR2: SNHLY, FYNNEI. The CDR3 region is CASSAETGTSGGASEQFF. The CDR3 nucleotides read TGTGCCAGCAGTGCGGAAACCGGGACTAGCGGGGGGGCCTCTGAGCAGTTCTTC.

Written as DNA, the CDR3 is TGTGCCAGCAGCTCGGGACTCGGACAGGGGGCTGGAAACACCATATATTTT. Encoded protein: CASSSGLGQGAGNTIYF. J is TRBJ1-3 and V is TRBV5-4, with TRBD1 matching 10 bases. The CDR3 has 17 amino acids. Trimming took 3 bases from V and 2 from J; bases not matched to a gene: 8. CDR1 SGHNT and CDR2 YYREEE come from the germline V gene (reference sequence).

By its share, this clone is medium-sized. This chain uses TRBV7-9 with TRBJ1-1, with D maybe TRBD1 (5 bases). V was clipped by 1 base and J by 9 bases, with 9 bases between them. The CDR3 length is 12 residues. Looked up from germline, CDR1 is SEHNR and CDR2 is FQNEAQ (reference sequence). Written as DNA, the CDR3 is TGTGCCAGCAGCTTAGACGGGGGTAAAGCTTTCTTT. This sequence encodes CASSLDGGKAFF.

This rearrangement joins TRBV6-1 to TRBJ1-2; 7 nucleotides line up with TRBD1. The CDR3 totals 15 residues. Germline-derived CDR1 and CDR2 are MNHNS and SASEGT. V shed 6 bases, J shed 4 bases, and the junction held 11 bases outside the gene matches. CDR3 in amino acids: CASRTGQRQGYGYTF. The CDR3 DNA sequence: TGTGCCAGCAGAACTGGACAGAGACAGGGCTATGGCTACACCTTC.